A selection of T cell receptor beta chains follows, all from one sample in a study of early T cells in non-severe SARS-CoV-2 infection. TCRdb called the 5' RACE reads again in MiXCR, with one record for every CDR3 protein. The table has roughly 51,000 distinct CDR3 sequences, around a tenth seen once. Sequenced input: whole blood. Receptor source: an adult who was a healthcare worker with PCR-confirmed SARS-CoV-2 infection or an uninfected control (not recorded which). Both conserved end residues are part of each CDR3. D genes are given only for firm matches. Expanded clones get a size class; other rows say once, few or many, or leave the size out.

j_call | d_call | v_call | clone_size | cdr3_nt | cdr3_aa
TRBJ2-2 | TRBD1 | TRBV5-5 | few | TGTGCCAGCAGCTTGGGGGACAGATACAACACCGGGGAGCTGTTTTTT | CASSLGDRYNTGELFF
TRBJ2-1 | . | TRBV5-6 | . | TGTGCCAGCAGTCCTACAGGGTTAAACAATGAGCAGTTCTTC | CASSPTGLNNEQFF
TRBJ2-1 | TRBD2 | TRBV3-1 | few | TGTGCCAGCAGCGTGGGACTAGCGGAGTTCTTC | CASSVGLAEFF
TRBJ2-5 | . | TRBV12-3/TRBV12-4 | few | TGTGCCAGCACTACGTCTATTACAGAACAAGAGACCCAGTACTTC | CASTTSITEQETQYF
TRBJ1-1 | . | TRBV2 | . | TGTGCCCTCCTCGGGAGGGGAAAAGGCACTGAAGCTTTCTTT | CALLGRGKGTEAFF
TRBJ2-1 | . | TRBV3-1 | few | TGTGCCAGCAGACATGGGGCGGATGAGCAGTTCTTC | CASRHGADEQFF
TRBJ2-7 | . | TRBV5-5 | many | TGTGCCAGCAGCTTGGTGGGCATTACCTACGAGCAGTACTTC | CASSLVGITYEQYF
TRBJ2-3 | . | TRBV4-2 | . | TGTGCCAGCAGCCGGAAGACCCTAACCCAGGGCACAGATACGCAGTATTTT | CASSRKTLTQGTDTQYF
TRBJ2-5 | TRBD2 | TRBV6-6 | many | TGTGCCAGCAGATTCGGGGTAGCGGGGGGACAAGAGACCCAGTACTTC | CASRFGVAGGQETQYF
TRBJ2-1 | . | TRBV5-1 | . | TGCGCCAGCAGCTTTCAGGGAGACAATGAGCAGTTCTTC | CASSFQGDNEQFF
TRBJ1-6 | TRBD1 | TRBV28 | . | TGTGCCAGCAGCCAGACAGGGAAGGCCTATAATTCACCCCTCCACTTT | CASSQTGKAYNSPLHF
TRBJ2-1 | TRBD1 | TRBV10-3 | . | TGTGCCATCAGTGAAACCGGGACAGGAGTTTCTGATGAGCAGTTCTTC | CAISETGTGVSDEQFF
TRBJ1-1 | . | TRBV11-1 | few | TGTGCCAGCAGCCCAAAGGGAGTGATGAACACTGAAGCTTTCTTT | CASSPKGVMNTEAFF
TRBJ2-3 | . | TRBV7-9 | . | TGTGCCAGCAGCTTTGGGGGTTGGGGCACAGATACGCAGTATTTT | CASSFGGWGTDTQYF
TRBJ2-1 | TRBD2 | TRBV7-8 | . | TGTGCCAGCAGCTTTGGCGGGAGTTACAGTGAGCAGTTCTTC | CASSFGGSYSEQFF
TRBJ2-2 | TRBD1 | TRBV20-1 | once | TGCAGTGCTCGACCGGGACAGGGTTCGAACACCGGGGAGCTGTTTTTT | CSARPGQGSNTGELFF
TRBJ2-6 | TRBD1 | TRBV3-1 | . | TGTGCCAGCAGCCCGCCCTACCCGGGACAGCTGAGCTCTGGGGCCAACGTCCTGACTTTC | CASSPPYPGQLSSGANVLTF
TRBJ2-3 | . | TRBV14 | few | TGTGCCAGCAGCCAAGACCGTCGAACAGATACGCAGTATTTT | CASSQDRRTDTQYF
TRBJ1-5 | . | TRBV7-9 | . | TGTGCCAGCAGCTTAGGGGACGCAGGCAATCAGCCCCAGCATTTT | CASSLGDAGNQPQHF
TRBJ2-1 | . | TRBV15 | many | TGTGCCACCAGCAGAGATCTAAACGGTGAGCAGTTCTTC | CATSRDLNGEQFF
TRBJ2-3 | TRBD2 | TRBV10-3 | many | TGTGCCATCAGGAAGCGGGAGGGCACAGATACGCAGTATTTT | CAIRKREGTDTQYF
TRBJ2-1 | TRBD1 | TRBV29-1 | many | TGCAGCGGCGCGGGACAGGGGGCAATTGGGCAGTTCTTC | CSGAGQGAIGQFF
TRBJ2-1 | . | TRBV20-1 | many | TGCAGTGCTAGAGGGGGCACAAGAAGGTATGAGCAGTTCTTC | CSARGGTRRYEQFF
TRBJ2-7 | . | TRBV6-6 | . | TGTGCCAGCCTAAACCAGCAGGACTCCTACGAGCAGTACTTC | CASLNQQDSYEQYF
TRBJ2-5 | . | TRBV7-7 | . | TGTGCCAGCAGCTTAGCGGCGGGGGCCGGAGAGACCCAGTACTTC | CASSLAAGAGETQYF
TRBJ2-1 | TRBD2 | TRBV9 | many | TGTGCCAGCAGGCTCTACTTACCGGGACTACCGACGGGAGAGCAGTTCTTC | CASRLYLPGLPTGEQFF
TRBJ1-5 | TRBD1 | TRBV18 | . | TGTGCCAGCTCACCCCGGGACAGGGTAAATCAGCCCCAGCATTTT | CASSPRDRVNQPQHF
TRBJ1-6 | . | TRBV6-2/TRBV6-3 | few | TGTGCCAGCAGAGACCGACAGAATTCACCCCTCCACTTT | CASRDRQNSPLHF
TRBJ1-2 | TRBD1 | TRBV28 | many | TGTGCCAGCAGTCGACAGGGGATGAACTATGGCTACACCTTC | CASSRQGMNYGYTF
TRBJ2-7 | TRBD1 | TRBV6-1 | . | TGTGCCAGCAGTGCATACACCGGGACAGAGTACGAGCAGTACTTC | CASSAYTGTEYEQYF
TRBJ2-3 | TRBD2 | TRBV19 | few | TGTGCCAGTAGCGCGGGGGACCGCCGCACAGATACGCAGTATTTT | CASSAGDRRTDTQYF
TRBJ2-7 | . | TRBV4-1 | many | TGCGCCAGCAGCCAACTACCCCGCCTCCGCGAGCAGTACTTC | CASSQLPRLREQYF
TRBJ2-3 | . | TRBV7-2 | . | TGTGCCAGCAGCTTAGTATCGCCAGCTACAGATACGCAGTATTTT | CASSLVSPATDTQYF
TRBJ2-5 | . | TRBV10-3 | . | TGTGCCATCTCCTGGACAGATCAAGAGACCCAGTACTTC | CAISWTDQETQYF
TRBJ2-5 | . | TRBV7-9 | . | TGTGCCAGCAGCGGGCGGGACCGGGAGACCCAGTACTTC | CASSGRDRETQYF
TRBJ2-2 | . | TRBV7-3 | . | TGTGCCAGCAGCTTAATCGATCTCACCGGGGAGCTGTTTTTT | CASSLIDLTGELFF
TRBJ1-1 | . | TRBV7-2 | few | TGTGCCAGCAGCTTGTACGGGAAGAACACTGAAGCTTTCTTT | CASSLYGKNTEAFF